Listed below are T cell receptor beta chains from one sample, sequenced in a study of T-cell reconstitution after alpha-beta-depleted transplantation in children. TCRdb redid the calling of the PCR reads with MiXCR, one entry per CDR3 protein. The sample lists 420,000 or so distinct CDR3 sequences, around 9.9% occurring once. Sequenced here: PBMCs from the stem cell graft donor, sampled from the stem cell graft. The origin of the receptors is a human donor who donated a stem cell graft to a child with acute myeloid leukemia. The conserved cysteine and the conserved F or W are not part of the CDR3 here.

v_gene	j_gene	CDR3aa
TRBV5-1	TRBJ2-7	ASSLVKTSGYEQY
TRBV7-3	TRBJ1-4	ASSPRDREGNEKLF
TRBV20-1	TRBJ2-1	SARVQGAGEQF
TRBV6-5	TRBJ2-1	ASREYNEQF
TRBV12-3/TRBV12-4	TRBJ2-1	ASSLALAGGNEQF
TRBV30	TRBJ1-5	ALSSNSNQPQH
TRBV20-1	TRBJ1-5	SAFDSLNQPQH
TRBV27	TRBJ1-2	ASSLRGFYGYT
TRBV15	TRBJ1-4	ATSTGGSREKLF
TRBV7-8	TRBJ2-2	ASSRWTSGNTGELF
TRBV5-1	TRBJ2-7	ASSLQGDLEQY
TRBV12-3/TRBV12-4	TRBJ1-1	ASSGLGTGPTEAF
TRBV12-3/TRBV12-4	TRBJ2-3	ASNCYVGQGTDTQY